The present entry profiles one T cell receptor (beta chain) with its context. Per the study methods: Counts of nucleated cells, estimated from reference gene primer amplification, were obtained. Only in-frame clones appear in the TCRdb table, and some are missing; sequencing was by immunoSEQ multiplex PCR. V, J and clone size are taken as reported in that table, and D and trimming were inferred from the DNA itself. The repertoire includes some 99,000 clones, around four fifths of them detected once, and roughly 18% sits in the top ten. This sample is drawn from a study of blood T cell repertoires in COVID-19. Study summary: Samples of COVID-19 (acute and convalescent) were obtained from the United States, Italy and Spain. T cells, B-cell-depleted T cells, or PBMCs provided the cDNA or gDNA that served as material.

Germline values: CDR1 SGHDT, CDR2 YYEEEE. Trimming at V came to 4 bases and at J to 6 bases, leaving 11 bases not matched to a gene. CDR3 length equals 15 residues. J is TRBJ2-7 and V is TRBV5-6, with 9 bases that match TRBD1. Sequenced material: peripheral blood. The TCR originated in a woman between 55 and 75 years old with acute or convalescent COVID-19. The DNA for the CDR3 is TGTGCCAGCAGCACAACCGGTGGGACAGGGAGCGAGCAGTACTTC. Its translation is CASSTTGGTGSEQYF.